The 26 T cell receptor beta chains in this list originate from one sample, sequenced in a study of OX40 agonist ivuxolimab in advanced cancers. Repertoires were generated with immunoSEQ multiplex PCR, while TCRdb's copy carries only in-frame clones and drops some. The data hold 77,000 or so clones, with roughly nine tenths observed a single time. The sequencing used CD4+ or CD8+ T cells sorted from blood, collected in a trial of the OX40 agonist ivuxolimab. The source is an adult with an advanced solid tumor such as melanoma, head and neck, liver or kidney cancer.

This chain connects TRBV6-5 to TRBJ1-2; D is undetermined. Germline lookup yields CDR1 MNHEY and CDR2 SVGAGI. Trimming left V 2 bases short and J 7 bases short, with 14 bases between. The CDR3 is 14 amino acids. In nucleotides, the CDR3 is TGTGCCAGCAGTTACCTACACGGAGGTCGTGGCTACACCTTC. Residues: CASSYLHGGRGYTF.

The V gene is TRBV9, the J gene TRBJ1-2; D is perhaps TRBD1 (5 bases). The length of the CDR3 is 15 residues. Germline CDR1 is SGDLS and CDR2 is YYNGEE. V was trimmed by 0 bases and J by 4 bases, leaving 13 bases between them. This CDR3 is CASSVVGEGGYGYTF. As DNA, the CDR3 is TGTGCCAGCAGCGTAGTAGGGGAGGGAGGCTATGGCTACACCTTC.

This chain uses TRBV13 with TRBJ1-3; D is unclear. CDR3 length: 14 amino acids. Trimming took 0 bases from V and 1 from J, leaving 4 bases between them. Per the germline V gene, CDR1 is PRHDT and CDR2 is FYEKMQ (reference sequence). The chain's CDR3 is CASSLGESGNTIYF. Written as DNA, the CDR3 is TGTGCCAGCAGCTTAGGGGAATCTGGAAACACCATATATTTT.

The CDR3 protein is CASSPFQGTEAFF. The CDR3 DNA reads as TGTGCCAGCAGTCCTTTTCAGGGCACTGAAGCTTTCTTT. The chain carries TRBV9 and TRBJ1-1; perhaps TRBD1 as D (5 bases). CDR3 length equals 13 residues. CDR1 and CDR2 from the germline V gene are SGDLS and YYNGEE. Trimming left V 5 bases short and J 4 bases short, with 12 bases between.

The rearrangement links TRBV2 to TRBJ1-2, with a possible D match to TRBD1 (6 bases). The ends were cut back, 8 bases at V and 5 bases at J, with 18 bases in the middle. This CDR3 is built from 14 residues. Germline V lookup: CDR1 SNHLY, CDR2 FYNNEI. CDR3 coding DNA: TGTGCCAGCCTGGGGGGGGGCGTACGGTATGGCTACACCTTC. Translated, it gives CASLGGGVRYGYTF.

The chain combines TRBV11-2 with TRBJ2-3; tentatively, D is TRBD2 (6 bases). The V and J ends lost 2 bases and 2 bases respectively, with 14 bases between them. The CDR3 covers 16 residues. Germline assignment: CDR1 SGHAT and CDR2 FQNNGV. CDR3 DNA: TGTGCCAGCAGCTTATTACTAGCCACGTACACAGATACGCAGTATTTT. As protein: CASSLLLATYTDTQYF.

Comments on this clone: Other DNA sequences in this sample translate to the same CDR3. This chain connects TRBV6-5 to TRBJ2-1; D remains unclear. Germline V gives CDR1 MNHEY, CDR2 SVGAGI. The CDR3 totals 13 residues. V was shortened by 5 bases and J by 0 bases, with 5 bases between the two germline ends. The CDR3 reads CASSTGSYNEQFF. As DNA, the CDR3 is TGTGCCAGCAGTACTGGCTCCTACAATGAGCAGTTCTTC.

The chain's CDR3 is CASTQGGSYEQYF. CDR3 DNA: TGCGCCAGCACCCAGGGGGGGAGTTACGAGCAGTACTTC. This chain joins TRBV5-1 and TRBJ2-7; D possibly uses TRBD1 or TRBD2 (7 bases each). V was shortened by 6 bases and J by 4 bases, with 14 bases between the two germline ends. The CDR3 spans 13 residues. Germline lookup yields CDR1 SGHRS and CDR2 YFSETQ. Variable domain in full (rest from reference TRBV5-1 and TRBJ2-7): KAGVTQTPRYLIKTRGQQVTLSCSPISGHRSVSWYQQTPGQGLQFLFEYFSETQRNKGNFPGRFSGRQFSNSRSEMNVSTLELGDSALYLCASTQGGSYEQYFGPGTRLTVT.

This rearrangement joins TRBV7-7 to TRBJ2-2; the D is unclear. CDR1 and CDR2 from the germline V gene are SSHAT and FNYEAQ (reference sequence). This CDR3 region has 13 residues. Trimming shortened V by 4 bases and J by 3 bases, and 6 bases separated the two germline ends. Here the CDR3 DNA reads TGTGCCAGCAGCTCTACATACACCGGGGAGCTGTTTTTT. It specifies CASSSTYTGELFF. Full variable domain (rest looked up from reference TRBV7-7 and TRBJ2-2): GAGVSQSPRYKVTKRGQDVTLRCDPISSHATLYWYQQALGQGPEFLTYFNYEAQPDKSGLPSDRFSAERPEGSISTLTIQRTEQRDSAMYRCASSSTYTGELFFGEGSRLTVL.

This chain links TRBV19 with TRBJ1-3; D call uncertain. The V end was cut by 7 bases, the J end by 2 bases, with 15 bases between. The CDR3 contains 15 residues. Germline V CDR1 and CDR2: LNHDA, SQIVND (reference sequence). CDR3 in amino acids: CASTIGPEAGNTIYF. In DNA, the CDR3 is TGTGCCAGTACCATAGGGCCGGAGGCTGGAAACACCATATATTTT.

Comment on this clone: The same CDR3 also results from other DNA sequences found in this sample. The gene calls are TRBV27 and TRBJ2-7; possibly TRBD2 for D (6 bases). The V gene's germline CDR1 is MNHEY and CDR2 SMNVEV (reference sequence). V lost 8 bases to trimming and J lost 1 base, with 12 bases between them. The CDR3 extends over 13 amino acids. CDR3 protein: CASSFGGSYEQYF. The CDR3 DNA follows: TGTGCCAGCTCTTTTGGGGGGTCCTACGAGCAGTACTTC.

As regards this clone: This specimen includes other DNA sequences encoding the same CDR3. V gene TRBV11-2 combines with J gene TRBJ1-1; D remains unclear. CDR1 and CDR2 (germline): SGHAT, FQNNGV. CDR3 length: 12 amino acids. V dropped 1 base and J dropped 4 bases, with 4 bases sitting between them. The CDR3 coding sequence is TGTGCCAGCAGCTTAGGAACCACTGAAGCTTTCTTT. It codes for CASSLGTTEAFF.

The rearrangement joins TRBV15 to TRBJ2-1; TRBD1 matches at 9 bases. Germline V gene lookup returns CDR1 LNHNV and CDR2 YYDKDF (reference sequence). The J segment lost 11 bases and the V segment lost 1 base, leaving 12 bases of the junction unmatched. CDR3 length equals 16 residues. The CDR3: CATSRAQGASSLQQFF. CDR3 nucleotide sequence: TGTGCCACCAGCAGAGCACAGGGGGCTTCCTCCCTTCAGCAGTTCTTC.

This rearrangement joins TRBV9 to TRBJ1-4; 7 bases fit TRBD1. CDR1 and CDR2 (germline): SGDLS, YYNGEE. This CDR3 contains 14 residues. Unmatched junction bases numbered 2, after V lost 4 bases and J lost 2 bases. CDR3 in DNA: TGTGCCAGCAGCCAGGGGGGTACTAATGAAAAACTGTTTTTT. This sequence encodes CASSQGGTNEKLFF.

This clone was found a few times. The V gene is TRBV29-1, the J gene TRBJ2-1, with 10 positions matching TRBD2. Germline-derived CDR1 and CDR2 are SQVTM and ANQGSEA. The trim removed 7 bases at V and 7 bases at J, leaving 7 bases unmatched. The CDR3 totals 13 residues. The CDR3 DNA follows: TGCAGCGGAGGGACTAGCGTTTTGAATGAGCAGTTCTTC. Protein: CSGGTSVLNEQFF.

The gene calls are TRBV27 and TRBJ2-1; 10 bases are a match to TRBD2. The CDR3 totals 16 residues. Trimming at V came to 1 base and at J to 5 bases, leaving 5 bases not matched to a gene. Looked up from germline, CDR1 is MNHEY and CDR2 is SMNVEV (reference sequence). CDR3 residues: CASSLLAGGSHNEQFF. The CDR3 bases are TGTGCCAGCAGTTTATTAGCGGGGGGTTCTCACAATGAGCAGTTCTTC.

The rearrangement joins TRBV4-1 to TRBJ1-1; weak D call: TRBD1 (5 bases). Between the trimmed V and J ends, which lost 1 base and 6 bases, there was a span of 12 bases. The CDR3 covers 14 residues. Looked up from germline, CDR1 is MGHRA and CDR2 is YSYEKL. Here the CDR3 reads CASSQVFRASEAFF. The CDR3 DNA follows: TGCGCCAGCAGCCAAGTTTTCAGGGCATCTGAAGCTTTCTTT.

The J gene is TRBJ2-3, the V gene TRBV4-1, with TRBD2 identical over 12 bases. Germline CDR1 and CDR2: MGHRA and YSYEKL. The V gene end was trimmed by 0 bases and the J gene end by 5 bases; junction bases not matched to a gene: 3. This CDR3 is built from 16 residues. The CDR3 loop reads CASSQEPSGGVDTQYF. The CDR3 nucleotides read TGCGCCAGCAGCCAAGAGCCTAGCGGGGGGGTAGATACGCAGTATTTT.

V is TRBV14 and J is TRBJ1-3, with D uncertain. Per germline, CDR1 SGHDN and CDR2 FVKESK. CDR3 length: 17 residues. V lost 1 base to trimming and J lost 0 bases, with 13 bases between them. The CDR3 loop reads CASSQGVPGYSGNTIYF. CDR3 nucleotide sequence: TGTGCCAGCAGCCAAGGAGTTCCAGGATACTCTGGAAACACCATATATTTT.

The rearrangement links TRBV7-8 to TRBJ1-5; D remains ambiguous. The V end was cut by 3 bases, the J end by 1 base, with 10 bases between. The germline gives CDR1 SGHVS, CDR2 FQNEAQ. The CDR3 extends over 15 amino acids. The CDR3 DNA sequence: TGTGCCAGCAGCTTTTCGGAACAGAGCAATCAGCCCCAGCATTTT. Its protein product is CASSFSEQSNQPQHF.

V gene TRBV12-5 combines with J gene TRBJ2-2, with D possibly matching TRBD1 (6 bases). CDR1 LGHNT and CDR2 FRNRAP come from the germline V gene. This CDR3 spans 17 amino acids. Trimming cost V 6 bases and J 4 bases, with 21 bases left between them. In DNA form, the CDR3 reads TGTGCTAGTGGATACGGACAGACCCAGATAGGCACCGGGGAGCTGTTTTTT. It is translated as CASGYGQTQIGTGELFF.

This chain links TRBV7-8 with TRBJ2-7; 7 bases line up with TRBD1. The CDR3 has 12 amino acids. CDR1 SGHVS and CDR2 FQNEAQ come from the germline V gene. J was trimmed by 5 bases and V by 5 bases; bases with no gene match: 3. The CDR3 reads CASSPGGDEQYF. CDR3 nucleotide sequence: TGTGCCAGCAGCCCAGGGGGTGACGAGCAGTACTTC.

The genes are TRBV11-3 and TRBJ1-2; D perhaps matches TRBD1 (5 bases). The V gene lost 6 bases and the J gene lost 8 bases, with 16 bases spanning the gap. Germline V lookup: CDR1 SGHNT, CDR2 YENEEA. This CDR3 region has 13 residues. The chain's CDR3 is CASSYHQGYGYTF. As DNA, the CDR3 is TGTGCCAGCAGTTACCACCAGGGATACGGCTACACCTTC.

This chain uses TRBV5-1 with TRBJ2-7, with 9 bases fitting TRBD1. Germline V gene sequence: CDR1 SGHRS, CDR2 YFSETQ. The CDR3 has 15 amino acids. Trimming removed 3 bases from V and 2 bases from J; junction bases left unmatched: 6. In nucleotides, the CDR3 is TGCGCCAGCAGCTGGGCGGGACAGGGAGCCTACGAGCAGTACTTC. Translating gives CASSWAGQGAYEQYF.

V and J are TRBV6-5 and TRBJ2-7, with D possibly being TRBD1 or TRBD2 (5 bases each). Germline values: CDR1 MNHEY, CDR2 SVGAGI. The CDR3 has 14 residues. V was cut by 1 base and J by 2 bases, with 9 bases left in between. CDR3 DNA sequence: TGTGCCAGCAGTTACTTTGGGGGTACCTACGAGCAGTACTTC. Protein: CASSYFGGTYEQYF.

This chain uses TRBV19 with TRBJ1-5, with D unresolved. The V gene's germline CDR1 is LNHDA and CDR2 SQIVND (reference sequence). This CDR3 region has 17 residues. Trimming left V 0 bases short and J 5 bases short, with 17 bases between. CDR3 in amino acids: CASSIDQEGIRYQPQHF. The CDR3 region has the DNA TGTGCCAGTAGTATAGATCAGGAGGGAATCCGCTATCAGCCCCAGCATTTT. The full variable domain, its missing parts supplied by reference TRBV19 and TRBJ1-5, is DGGITQSPKYLFRKEGQNVTLSCEQNLNHDAMYWYRQDPGQGLRLIYYSQIVNDFQKGDIAEGYSVSREKKESFPLTVTSAQKNPTAFYLCASSIDQEGIRYQPQHFGDGTRLSIL.